These T cell receptor beta chains were read from a single sample in a study of molecular identifiers for immune sequencing clone quantification. TCRdb processed the PCR reads anew with MiXCR; each CDR3 protein has one entry. The data hold about 640,000 distinct CDR3 sequences, with just under 20% observed a single time. Specimen: naive CD8+ T cells from blood, with Jurkat cell RNA spiked in. The receptor source for this set is a human donor in good health. Some libraries in this study had Jurkat cell RNA spiked in. Each CDR3 is given with its conserved first and last residue. The D gene is left open where the match is weak. Not every row has a clone size; where given, it reads once, few, many or a size class.

v_call	d_call	j_call	clone_size	cdr3_nt	cdr3_aa
TRBV6-5	.	TRBJ2-7	many	TGTGCCAGCAGTTACCTAGGGGAGGCGACTAACGAGCAGTACTTC	CASSYLGEATNEQYF
TRBV25-1	.	TRBJ2-7	.	TGTGCCAGCAGTGACGGGGCAGGGGCCTACGAGCAGTACTTC	CASSDGAGAYEQYF
TRBV7-9	TRBD1	TRBJ1-1	many	TGTGCCAGCAGCCCGCCGGACAGGGGAATGAACACTGAAGCTTTCTTT	CASSPPDRGMNTEAFF
TRBV30	TRBD2	TRBJ2-7	many	TGTGCCTGGAGTGTGAAGCGGGAGGCGTTCTCCTACGAGCAGTACTTC	CAWSVKREAFSYEQYF
TRBV4-1	.	TRBJ2-7	.	TGCGCCAGCAGCCAAGATAATGGCAACTCCTACGAGCAGTACTTC	CASSQDNGNSYEQYF
TRBV6-4	.	TRBJ1-1	.	TGTGCCAGCGGTGACGCACTGACAGTTAACACTGAAGCTTTCTTT	CASGDALTVNTEAFF
TRBV12-3/TRBV12-4	TRBD1	TRBJ1-1	many	TGTGCCAGCAGTTCACCGGGACAGGGAAAAGCTTTCTTT	CASSSPGQGKAFF
TRBV12-3/TRBV12-4	.	TRBJ2-1	few	TGTGCCAGCAGTTTAAGCGGGCCCCCTTACAATGAGCAGTTCTTC	CASSLSGPPYNEQFF
TRBV4-3	TRBD2	TRBJ2-1	.	TGCGCCAGCAGCCAAGACATCATACTAGCGGGAGCAAACAATGAGCAGTTCTTC	CASSQDIILAGANNEQFF
TRBV15	.	TRBJ2-5	.	TGTGCCACCAGCAGAGTACCAGGGTCCGGGGAGACCCAGTACTTC	CATSRVPGSGETQYF
TRBV14	.	TRBJ2-5	many	TGTGCCAGCAGCCCCATAGACAGAACCCAAGAGACCCAGTACTTC	CASSPIDRTQETQYF
TRBV6-5	.	TRBJ1-4	many	TGTGCCAGCAGTTACGTTGGGCAGGAAAAACTGTTTTTT	CASSYVGQEKLFF
TRBV11-3	.	TRBJ2-1	few	TGTGCCAGCAGCCCCTTAGGTAGTAGCAATGAGCAGTTCTTC	CASSPLGSSNEQFF
TRBV20-1	.	TRBJ2-5	.	TGCAGTGCTAGAGATAGGGGGGGGCCAGAGACCCAGTACTTC	CSARDRGGPETQYF
TRBV29-1	TRBD1	TRBJ2-1	many	TGCAGCGAGGGACAGGGGTTCAATGAGCAGTTCTTC	CSEGQGFNEQFF
TRBV10-1	.	TRBJ2-5	few	TGCGCCAGCAGTGATGGGTCGGAGACCCAGTACTTC	CASSDGSETQYF
TRBV7-6	.	TRBJ1-1	few	TGTGCCAGCAGCTTAGATATCGATTCGGAAGCTTTCTTT	CASSLDIDSEAFF
TRBV4-3	TRBD2	TRBJ2-7	.	TGCGCCAGCAGCCCGGGGGGGGGACTAGCTTCGTTCCCCTACGAGCAGTACTTC	CASSPGGGLASFPYEQYF
TRBV19	.	TRBJ2-1	.	TGTGCCAGTAGTATAGGAGGGTTCTCCGAGGAGAAGTTCTTC	CASSIGGFSEEKFF
TRBV30	.	TRBJ2-3	.	TGTGCCTGGAGTGACGAGATGAGGTGGGGAGATACGCAGTATTTT	CAWSDEMRWGDTQYF
TRBV6-2/TRBV6-3	TRBD1	TRBJ2-5	many	TGTGCCAGCAGTTACTCGATGGACAGGGCCGCAGAGACCCAGTACTTC	CASSYSMDRAAETQYF
TRBV5-1	.	TRBJ2-3	many	TGCGCCAGCAGCTTCACGGGTTGGGGTACAGATACGCAGTATTTT	CASSFTGWGTDTQYF
TRBV9	.	TRBJ2-6	many	TGTGCCAGCAGCGTAAGGGCCAACGTCCTGACTTTC	CASSVRANVLTF
TRBV4-3	.	TRBJ2-2	many	TGCGCCAGCAGCCAAGATTGGCAGACGAACACCGGGGAGCTGTTTTTT	CASSQDWQTNTGELFF
TRBV5-1	TRBD1	TRBJ2-5	many	TGCGCCAGCAGCCCGGACAGGGCCCAAGAGACCCAGTACTTC	CASSPDRAQETQYF
TRBV7-9	.	TRBJ2-7	many	TGTGCCAGCAGCGATGGACACGGGGGCGAGCAGTACTTC	CASSDGHGGEQYF
TRBV27	.	TRBJ2-2	many	TGTGCCAGCAGTTACGTACCGAACACCGGGGAGCTGTTTTTT	CASSYVPNTGELFF
TRBV6-2/TRBV6-3	.	TRBJ2-1	.	TGTGCCAGCGCTATACCAGGTTACAATGAGCAGTTCTTC	CASAIPGYNEQFF
TRBV7-9	.	TRBJ2-7	few	TGTGCCAGCAGGAAACTAGAGGACTACGAGCAGTACTTC	CASRKLEDYEQYF
TRBV9	.	TRBJ2-2	.	TGTGCCAGCAGCGTCGACAGACAGAGTGGCGGGGAGCTGTTTTTT	CASSVDRQSGGELFF
TRBV18	.	TRBJ2-3	many	TGTGCCAGCTCACCACCTAAAATTGGAAGCACAGATACGCAGTATTTT	CASSPPKIGSTDTQYF
TRBV5-6	.	TRBJ2-7	.	TGTGCCAGCAGCTTCAACCAGGGGACCTACGAGCGGTACTTC	CASSFNQGTYERYF
TRBV7-6	.	TRBJ1-1	.	TGTGCCAGCAGCCGGGGCGGGGGAAGGGGCACTTATGAAGCTTTCTTT	CASSRGGGRGTYEAFF
TRBV2	.	TRBJ1-2	many	TGTGCCAGCTTTGGCTATGGCTACACCTTC	CASFGYGYTF
TRBV13	.	TRBJ2-3	.	TGTGCCGGCAGCTTTTCGGGAGTGATGACGGATACGCAGTATTTT	CAGSFSGVMTDTQYF
TRBV4-1	TRBD1	TRBJ2-1	many	TGCGCCAGCAGCCAAGGTGGGACAGGGTACAATGAGCAGTTCTTC	CASSQGGTGYNEQFF
TRBV29-1	.	TRBJ1-4	.	TGCAGCGTTCAGGGATCCTTTGCAACTAACGAAAAACTGTCTTTT	CSVQGSFATNEKLSF
TRBV5-1	TRBD2	TRBJ2-3	many	TGCGCCAGCACGGGACTAGCGGGGGGGCCGGGGGGACCAGATACGCAGTATTTT	CASTGLAGGPGGPDTQYF
TRBV7-9	.	TRBJ1-5	many	TGTGCCAGCAGCTTAGGTTGGGCTGGCGAGCCCCAGCATTTT	CASSLGWAGEPQHF
TRBV7-6	.	TRBJ1-5	many	TGTGCCAGCAGCTTAGACGCTAGTCAGCCCCAGCATTTT	CASSLDASQPQHF
TRBV12-3/TRBV12-4	.	TRBJ2-7	many	TGTGCCAGCAGTTTCGCCAGCTCCGAGCAGTACTTC	CASSFASSEQYF
TRBV28	TRBD1	TRBJ2-3	many	TGTGCCAGCAGTTTATACCCGACAGGGCCCACAGATACGCAGTATTTT	CASSLYPTGPTDTQYF
TRBV4-3	TRBD1	TRBJ2-7	.	TGCGCCAGCAGCCAAGTTGCAGGGGGCGGGTACGAGCAGTACTTC	CASSQVAGGGYEQYF
TRBV12-3/TRBV12-4	.	TRBJ2-6	many	TGTGCCAGCAGGGACGGACTATCTGGGGCCAACGTCCTGACTTTC	CASRDGLSGANVLTF
TRBV5-6	.	TRBJ1-1	few	TGTGCCAGCAGCTTCGGCCTCACTGAAGCTTTCTTT	CASSFGLTEAFF
TRBV25-1	TRBD1	TRBJ1-2	.	TGTGCCGCCGGGACAGGGGCTTATGGCTACACCTTC	CAAGTGAYGYTF
TRBV6-6	.	TRBJ1-5	few	TGTGCCAGCAGTTACTCAGGGCCGGGAGGTTTCAATCAGCCCCAGCATTTT	CASSYSGPGGFNQPQHF
TRBV12-3/TRBV12-4	TRBD1	TRBJ2-2	many	TGTGCCAGCAGCGAGGGACAGGGTCCCGGGGAGCTGTTTTTT	CASSEGQGPGELFF
TRBV5-1	TRBD1	TRBJ2-7	many	TGCGCCAGCAGCTTCGGACAGGGCGGGTTCGAGCAGTACTTC	CASSFGQGGFEQYF
TRBV6-2/TRBV6-3	.	TRBJ1-1	many	TGTGCCAGCAGCCCACGGGGAGTGGTGGACACTGAAGCTTTCTTT	CASSPRGVVDTEAFF
TRBV10-3	.	TRBJ2-7	.	TGTGCCATCACGGGGAGCGAATTGGAGGAGCAGTACTTC	CAITGSELEEQYF
TRBV13	.	TRBJ1-4	many	TGTGCCAGCAGCTTATTCGGGACGGAGAATGAAAAACTGTTTTTT	CASSLFGTENEKLFF
TRBV24-1	.	TRBJ2-3	.	TGTGCCACCAGTGATTTGCAGTCGGGGGATATGCAGTATTTT	CATSDLQSGDMQYF
TRBV6-1	.	TRBJ1-2	many	TGTGCCAGCAGTTTAGCCGGGACACAAACTAACTATGGCTACACCTTC	CASSLAGTQTNYGYTF
TRBV11-2	TRBD1	TRBJ2-7	.	TGTGCCAGCAGCTTCTGGACAGGGTCTGACGAGCAGTACTTC	CASSFWTGSDEQYF
TRBV6-1	TRBD2	TRBJ2-7	.	TGTGCCAGCAGTGAACGGGTGTCAGGAGCTAGCGGGAGTCTTCCGGGCGAGCAGTACTTC	CASSERVSGASGSLPGEQYF
TRBV4-1	TRBD1	TRBJ1-1	many	TGCGCCAGCAGCCAATCTAAAGCGGTACAGGGGGACACTGAAGCTTTCTTT	CASSQSKAVQGDTEAFF
TRBV12-3/TRBV12-4	.	TRBJ1-1	many	TGTGCCAGCAGCCATGGGGGACTTCTGAACACTGAAGCTTTCTTT	CASSHGGLLNTEAFF
TRBV11-1	TRBD2	TRBJ2-1	.	TGTGCCAGCAGCTTGCCTAGCGGATTCCCGGGACAGTTCTTC	CASSLPSGFPGQFF